This T cell receptor (beta chain) is from a study of shared clonotypes between healthy human individuals (dated by TCRdb to about 2020). With respect to the entire study: A few men and a couple of women, aged 18 to 49 years, made up the cohort. For each donor, CD4 naive and CD4 memory were each run on three plates, CD8 naive on two plates, and CD8 memory on one plate. To estimate repertoire size and how much clonotypes are shared between individuals, the study performed deep sequencing of blood TCR repertoires from roughly five healthy adults. Different laboratories and diverse techniques were used to prepare libraries and sequence TCR repertoires, to increase sequencing depth and limit assay-specific biases. Each donor's leukapheresis produced roughly between roughly 0.85 and 9.5 billion PBMCs.

Donors were healthy HIV-negative adults with no recently reported acute infections or vaccinations. All donors were Caucasian adults living in Nashville, Tennessee, USA. CD4+ T cells were enriched by magnetic negative selection, after which naive cells were positively selected on CD45RA and the negative fraction was taken as the memory subset. Blood was obtained by leukapheresis, after which PBMCs were separated by Ficoll-Histopaque density gradient centrifugation and cryopreserved in liquid nitrogen vapor phase. Analytical flow cytometry was used to check the purity and quantity of each magnetically sorted T cell population. Each sorted fraction had its genomic DNA isolated and then quantified by UV absorbance on a Nanodrop 2000c. With respect to this clone: What this receptor recognizes is not known. The input lacks base qualities; no much larger clone sits a single base away.

Here is what the overall study found, with its caveats: Incomplete sequencing was indicated by rarefaction of sorted-subset datasets, despite the large sequencing depth. The genetic and exposure-history diversity represented was limited by the small number of donors. Naive subsets generally had larger estimated clonotype richness than memory subsets did. Only blood was sampled, and tissue TCR repertoires likely differ from those in blood. Across a few donors, roughly 5.4% of naive CD4, 3.5% of naive CD8, about 2.3% of memory CD4, and about 0.44% of memory CD8 clonotypes were shared. Clonotypes shared by all four sorted-subset donors showed higher generation probabilities than non-shared clonotypes. Based on pairwise subsampling, the degree of clonotype sharing among donors was expected to be affected by sequencing depth.

Deletion took 6 bases off V and 7 bases off J, with a span of 13 bases between the germline ends. The CDR3 covers 12 residues, taking in both the cysteine and the phenylalanine. Of all the DNA, just the CDR3 is kept, 36 bases in frame from base 1. CDR1 and CDR2 are read off the germline V gene (reference sequence) as WNHNN and SYGVQD. TCR CDR3 regions were amplified from genomic DNA by multiplex PCR using the deep immunoSEQ assay. Extracted genomic DNA from each cell subset was spread evenly across all wells of several immunoSEQ 96-well plates, with each plate serving as a replicate. For sorted subsets, approximately 200 ng of genomic DNA, equivalent to some 33,000 T cell genomes, went into each replicate PCR. Purified libraries were measured with a Qubit 3.0 fluorometer, size-checked on a Bioanalyzer 2100, and measured again with the KAPA Library Quantification kit. Each immunoSEQ 96-well plate was sequenced on its own single-read 150-cycle Illumina NextSeq 550 flow cell. The authors processed their data as follows. Because the immunoSEQ output held only junctional sequences and lacked quality scores, the filtering could not match the filtering applied to full-length reads. Sequences were annotated with PyIR, a Python wrapper for IgBLAST v1.9, and V/J genes and CDR3 were assigned using IMGT germline references. Any read was removed if the V/J assignment was weak (E-value above 1e-6), the CDR3 was missing, or the read contained stop codons, out-of-frame junctions, or ambiguous translated residues. A V3J clonotype was defined by an identical inferred V gene, J gene, and CDR3 amino acid sequence. To compute the percentage overlap between repertoires, the number of shared unique clonotypes was divided by the size of the smaller repertoire. Richness of each repertoire was evaluated using RTK rarefaction, the Chao1 estimator, and Recon v2.1 estimates of unobserved clonotypes. Generation probabilities were computed with OLGA for all TCRbeta clonotypes obtained by the gDNA method from a few donors. TCRdb mirrors the immuneACCESS table, restricted to in-frame sequences. Some clones are absent from its copies; in checked studies, under half trace to an unresolved V gene, and the reason for the others is unknown. The DNA was the basis for D and trimming; V, J and clone size are from that table. In this sample the table shows 2.5 million or so clones, about 92% of which occur a single time. Over 0.12% of the sample goes to the ten largest clones.

The sequenced material came from naive CD4+ T cells sorted from blood. The cell subset or site label, as the study defines it: CD45RA+ positively selected. The receptor was isolated from a man between 18 and 29 years old in good health. Recombination joined TRBV10-1 with TRBJ2-7; no D gene is confidently identified. The CDR3 sequence is CASRVCGKEQYF. The nucleotide sequence reads TGCGCCAGCAGGGTTTGCGGAAAAGAGCAGTACTTC.